The source of this T cell receptor (beta chain) is a study of blood T cell repertoires in COVID-19. At the level of the study: The samples span acute and convalescent COVID-19 from the United States, Italy and Spain. PBMCs, B-cell-depleted T cells, or T cells were the source of the cDNA or gDNA that made up the material.

Authors' processing steps: The authors estimated nucleated cell counts from reference gene primer amplification. The assay was immunoSEQ multiplex PCR, and TCRdb's table has in-frame clones only and misses some. V and J calls and clone size are copied from that table; D and trimming were computed from the DNA. The sample includes about 140,000 clones, around nine tenths of them seen just once. With V trimmed by 2 bases and J by 0 bases, 3 bases remained unmatched. This CDR3 region has 15 residues. The germline V gene has CDR1 MGHRA and CDR2 YSYEKL. The TCR sequence derives from a woman aged 40 to 49 with acute or convalescent COVID-19. The J gene is TRBJ1-2, the V gene TRBV4-1; 7 bases align to TRBD1. The specimen was peripheral blood. This CDR3 is CASSQPTGANYGYTF. The CDR3 DNA reads TGCGCCAGCAGCCAACCTACAGGGGCTAACTATGGCTACACCTTC.